This TCR beta chain is from a study of CD8 T cells in Susac syndrome. An amount of RNA that ranged from roughly 0.5 to 1 ug was reverse transcribed with random hexamers. TCRdb ran MiXCR on the immunoSEQ multiplex PCR reads and lists one entry per CDR3 protein. The sample holds about 150,000 distinct CDR3 sequences, nearly 97% seen once. Trimming cost V 0 bases and J 4 bases, with 12 bases left between them. This CDR3 is built from 14 residues. Germline V CDR1 and CDR2: SQVTM, ANQGSEA. What was sequenced was CD8+ T cells from PBMCs. The receptor was isolated from a human donor with multiple sclerosis. The gene calls are TRBV29-1 and TRBJ1-2, with D unresolved. CDR3 protein: CSVEDPTDPYGYTF. The CDR3 bases are TGCAGCGTTGAAGATCCCACAGACCCCTATGGCTACACCTTC.